The rows below give T cell receptor beta chains drawn from one sample of a study of shared clonotypes between healthy human individuals. The method was immunoSEQ multiplex PCR; TCRdb's version includes in-frame clones alone and lacks a portion of them. The sample has over 950,000 clones; 60% to 85% are singletons. Sequenced input: memory CD4+ T cells from PBMCs. These receptors all stem from a young man in good health. Some clones in this sample may be carry-over from other donors' samples. Both conserved end residues are part of each CDR3. A D gene is named only where the DNA matches it firmly. Clone size is given for some rows only: seen once, a few or many times, or a class if the clone is expanded.

D gene	J gene	clone size	V gene	CDR3 protein	CDR3 DNA
NA	TRBJ1-5	NA	TRBV18	CASSPEKGQPQHF	TGTGCCAGCTCACCCGAGAAAGGGCAGCCCCAGCATTTT
TRBD2	TRBJ2-1	NA	TRBV5-1	CASRRESYNEQFF	TGCGCCAGCAGGCGGGAGTCCTACAATGAGCAGTTCTTC
NA	TRBJ2-2	NA	TRBV7-2	CASSLAPLTTGRSLAGELFF	TGTGCCAGCAGCTTAGCCCCCTTAACGACAGGCCGGAGTCTCGCCGGGGAGCTGTTTTTT
TRBD1	TRBJ2-7	NA	TRBV18	CASSPQGQGSGEQYF	TGTGCCAGCTCACCACAAGGACAGGGGTCTGGGGAGCAGTACTTC
NA	TRBJ1-2	once	TRBV2	CASTLIRDGYTF	TGTGCCAGCACCTTAATCAGGGATGGCTACACCTTC
NA	TRBJ1-4	NA	TRBV7-9	CASSPSGALGGLFF	TGTGCCAGCAGTCCTTCAGGGGCCCTAGGGGGACTGTTTTTT
TRBD1	TRBJ1-5	NA	TRBV2	CASSGQGGNQPQHF	TGTGCCAGCAGCGGACAGGGGGGCAATCAGCCCCAGCATTTT
NA	TRBJ2-7	NA	TRBV29-1	CSVDAEGSYEQYF	TGCAGCGTTGACGCCGAGGGTTCCTACGAGCAGTACTTC
NA	TRBJ1-1	NA	TRBV19	CASSYRVEAFF	TGTGCCAGTAGCTACAGGGTGGAAGCTTTCTTT
TRBD1	TRBJ2-7	few	TRBV5-4	CASSLAATGSYEQYF	TGTGCCAGCAGCTTGGCCGCGACAGGGAGTTACGAGCAGTACTTC
NA	TRBJ1-5	many	TRBV28	CASSSTDQPQHF	TGTGCCAGCAGCTCCACGGATCAGCCCCAGCATTTT
TRBD1	TRBJ2-3	NA	TRBV7-3	CASSPGTGGSTDTQYF	TGTGCCAGCAGCCCGGGGACAGGGGGGTCCACAGATACGCAGTATTTT
NA	TRBJ2-7	NA	TRBV21-1	CASSKCGTFSYEQYF	TGTGCCAGCAGCAAATGCGGGACTTTCTCCTACGAGCAGTACTTC
NA	TRBJ1-5	few	TRBV5-6	CASSHRGHQPQHF	TGTGCCAGCAGCCATAGGGGCCATCAGCCCCAGCATTTT
NA	TRBJ1-2	NA	TRBV28	CASSLEFSFTGYTF	TGTGCCAGCAGTTTAGAGTTTTCCTTCACTGGCTACACCTTC
NA	TRBJ2-4	NA	TRBV4-2	CASSQEVAANIQYF	TGTGCCAGCAGCCAAGAAGTGGCAGCCAACATTCAGTACTTC
TRBD2	TRBJ2-1	NA	TRBV5-1	CASRKTSGSSYNEQFF	TGCGCCAGCAGGAAGACTAGCGGGAGTTCCTACAATGAGCAGTTCTTC
NA	TRBJ1-4	NA	TRBV7-9	CASSLGHSGGDEKLFF	TGTGCCAGCAGCCTCGGCCACTCAGGTGGGGATGAAAAACTGTTTTTT
NA	TRBJ2-5	NA	TRBV5-6	CASRPGAPGFGTQYF	TGTGCCAGCAGACCTGGGGCACCGGGATTTGGGACCCAGTACTTC
NA	TRBJ2-6	NA	TRBV7-3	CASSKSLRLQSRANVLTF	TGTGCCAGCAGCAAGTCTCTACGCTTACAAAGTCGGGCCAACGTCCTGACTTTC
TRBD1	TRBJ1-2	NA	TRBV27	CASSLSRGGGLRGYTF	TGTGCCAGCAGTCTCAGTCGGGGAGGGGGCCTTCGCGGCTACACCTTC
NA	TRBJ2-3	NA	TRBV28	CASSLGQPTDTQYF	TGTGCCAGCAGTTTAGGACAACCCACAGATACGCAGTATTTT
NA	TRBJ2-7	NA	TRBV27	CVSSLSGLSYEQYF	TGTGTCAGCAGTTTATCTGGCCTATCCTACGAGCAGTACTTC
TRBD2	TRBJ2-2	NA	TRBV10-3	CATNRLAGADGELFF	TGTGCCACTAACCGACTAGCGGGAGCTGACGGGGAGCTGTTTTTT
NA	TRBJ2-1	NA	TRBV6-5	CASSRGSSSYNEQFF	TGTGCCAGCAGTAGGGGTAGCAGCTCCTACAATGAGCAGTTCTTC
NA	TRBJ2-7	NA	TRBV4-2	CASSQAWRGTVGTYEQYF	TGTGCCAGCAGCCAAGCTTGGCGCGGGACTGTTGGGACCTACGAGCAGTACTTC
TRBD2	TRBJ2-7	once	TRBV7-2	CASSPSGRGEQYF	TGTGCCAGCAGCCCTAGCGGGAGGGGCGAGCAGTACTTC
NA	TRBJ2-2	NA	TRBV7-3	CASSLDRRSNTGELFF	TGTGCCAGCAGCCTCGACAGGCGCTCGAACACCGGGGAGCTGTTTTTT